This T cell receptor (beta chain) was identified in a study of T cells in Graves' hyperthyroidism and ophthalmopathy. Amplified regions were TCR beta CDR3 sequences from RNA transcripts. HTBI primers were employed in a first-round RT-PCR of the TCR CDR3. One entry per CDR3 protein results from TCRdb running MiXCR on the multiplex PCR reads. The table has 300,000 to 500,000 distinct CDR3 sequences, over 13% seen once. Trimming pared 3 bases from V and 3 bases from J, leaving 15 bases between. CDR3 size: 15 residues. CDR1 is SGHRS, CDR2 YFSETQ, per germline. Ophthalmopathy patients had moderate-to-severe active disease, CAS ≥3, NOSPECS ≥4, and disease duration under 3 months. Using more than 7.5 ml of fresh peripheral blood, PBMCs were prepared. The table lists this clonotype with a few counts. What it binds is not known. General study points: Ophthalmopathy was distinguished from stable hyperthyroidism by 13 V-J signatures.

Specimen: blood. The TCR comes from a man aged 45-60 years with Graves' ophthalmopathy. This rearrangement joins TRBV5-1 to TRBJ1-2; no clear D gene. CDR3 residues: CASSSGKTVDYGYTF. The CDR3 DNA is TGCGCCAGCAGCTCCGGGAAAACCGTTGACTATGGCTACACCTTC.